The 18 T cell receptor beta chains below all came from one sample that was sequenced in a study of blood T cell repertoires in COVID-19. Assay used: immunoSEQ multiplex PCR; TCRdb lists only in-frame clones, some missing. This sample has 390,000 or so clones, with around 90% found just once. The sequencing sample was made of peripheral blood. These TCRs come from a man younger than 30 with active or convalescent COVID-19.

Regarding this clone: At one of its ends the junction is not consistent with the germline gene, which may arise from a read error. The chain employs TRBV7-2 and TRBJ2-7, with TRBD1 matching 9 bases. There are 17 residues in the CDR3. CDR1 and CDR2 from the germline V gene are SGHTA and FQGNSA. This CDR3 reads CASSFGITRTGAYEQYF. In nucleotides, the CDR3 is TGTGCCAGCAGCTTTGGTATCACTAGGACAGGGGCCTATGAGCAGTACTTC. Complete variable domain (other parts from reference TRBV7-2 and TRBJ2-7): GAGVSQSPSNKVTEKGKDVELRCDPISGHTALYWYRQSLGQGLEFLIYFQGNSAPDKSGLPSDRFSAERTGGSVSTLTIQRTQQEDSAVYLCASSFGITRTGAYEQYFGPGTRLTVT.

CDR3 in DNA: TGTGCCAGCAGTTACTCCCAACAGGGGGCAACTGAAGCTTTCTTT. Translation gives CASSYSQQGATEAFF. The chain recombines TRBV6-6 with TRBJ1-1; 9 bases align to TRBD1. With V trimmed by 0 bases and J by 5 bases, 4 bases remained unmatched. This CDR3 spans 15 amino acids. The germline V gene encodes CDR1 MNHNY and CDR2 SVGAGI (reference sequence).

The chain combines TRBV12-2 with TRBJ1-2. TRBV12-2 is noted as a pseudogene. The CDR3 runs 15 residues. The CDR3 region is CASRLDYWVEFGYTF. The CDR3, as DNA: TGTGCAAGTCGCTTAGACTATTGGGTGGAATTTGGCTACACCTTC.

This clone has more than one count but fewer than ten. The J gene is TRBJ2-1, the V gene TRBV28; 7 bases are shared with TRBD1. The CDR3 spans 14 residues. With V trimmed by 6 bases and J by 4 bases, 6 bases remained unmatched. From germline, CDR1 is MDHEN and CDR2 SYDVKM. CDR3 sequence reads: CASSPGQSYNEQFF. Written as DNA, the CDR3 is TGTGCCAGCAGCCCGGGACAGAGTTACAATGAGCAGTTCTTC.

The chain has TRBV6-5 and TRBJ1-5, with TRBD1 identical over 8 bases. The V gene's germline CDR1 is MNHEY and CDR2 SVGAGI. The CDR3 is made up of 15 amino acids. After removal of 6 bases from V and 2 bases from J, the junction contained 6 bases not matched to a gene. CDR3 in DNA: TGTGCCAGCAGAGCGGGGGGACAGGGCAATCAGCCCCAGCATTTT. Translated, it gives CASRAGGQGNQPQHF.

The chain joins TRBV9 to TRBJ1-5, with 7 bases aligning to TRBD1. The V segment lost 0 bases and the J segment 4 bases; nucleotides outside the gene matches: 7. CDR3 length: 16 amino acids. Per germline, CDR1 SGDLS and CDR2 YYNGEE. The CDR3 reads CASSVVHRGYNQPQHF. As DNA, the CDR3 is TGTGCCAGCAGCGTAGTGCACAGGGGCTATAATCAGCCCCAGCATTTT.

V and J are TRBV5-4 and TRBJ1-1; no definite D call. The CDR3 has 15 residues. Per the germline V gene, CDR1 is SGHNT and CDR2 is YYREEE (reference sequence). V dropped 5 bases and J dropped 10 bases, with 24 bases sitting between them. CDR3: CASRDGVGRPSGAFF. CDR3 nucleotides: TGTGCCAGCAGGGACGGTGTTGGGAGGCCTTCAGGAGCTTTCTTT. Supplemented by reference TRBV5-4 and TRBJ1-1, the full variable domain reads ETGVTQSPTHLIKTRGQQVTLRCSSQSGHNTVSWYQQALGQGPQFIFQYYREEENGRGNFPPRFSGLQFPNYSSELNVNALELDDSALYLCASRDGVGRPSGAFFGQGTRLTVV.

This chain uses TRBV7-2 with TRBJ1-3; D remains unclear. The CDR3 runs to 16 residues. The V gene lost 1 base and the J gene lost 0 bases, with 10 bases spanning the gap. In germline, CDR1 is SGHTA, CDR2 FQGNSA. CDR3 amino acids: CASSLGVLFSGNTIYF. CDR3 DNA sequence: TGTGCCAGCAGCTTAGGAGTTTTGTTCTCTGGAAACACCATATATTTT.

CDR3 loop: CASSARQGLAYEQYF. CDR3 sequence (DNA): TGCGCCAGCAGCGCAAGACAGGGCTTAGCCTACGAGCAGTACTTC. The genes are TRBV5-1 and TRBJ2-7; 7 nucleotides agree with TRBD1. V trimming: 4 bases; J trimming: 2 bases; junction bases outside the gene matches: 9. The CDR3 runs 15 residues. CDR1 and CDR2 from the germline V gene are SGHRS and YFSETQ.

The genes are TRBV6-2 or TRBV6-3 and TRBJ2-5, with 10 positions matching TRBD2. Germline V gene data show CDR1 as MNHEY and CDR2 as SVGEGT. The length of the CDR3 is 14 residues. With V trimmed by 5 bases and J by 5 bases, 5 bases remained unmatched. CDR3 protein: CASSTQAGGETQYF. The CDR3 coding sequence is TGTGCCAGCAGTACCCAAGCGGGAGGGGAGACCCAGTACTTC.

This clone has a single count. J is TRBJ2-5 and V is TRBV18, with 8 positions matching TRBD1. The germline V gene has CDR1 KGHSH and CDR2 LQKENI. With V trimmed by 2 bases and J by 5 bases, 10 bases remained unmatched. This CDR3 has 16 amino acids. As DNA, the CDR3 is TGTGCCAGCTCACCAGGGAGGTCAGGGGGCCGGGAGACCCAGTACTTC. The encoded protein is CASSPGRSGGRETQYF.

The V and J genes are TRBV25-1 and TRBJ2-3; possible D gene TRBD2, 6 bases. V gave up 3 bases and J gave up 4 bases, with 8 bases separating them. The germline V gene encodes CDR1 MGHDK and CDR2 SYGVNS. The CDR3 totals 13 residues. The CDR3 sequence is CASSDSGADTQYF. CDR3 bases: TGTGCCAGCAGTGATTCGGGGGCAGATACGCAGTATTTT.

The rearrangement uses TRBV27 and TRBJ1-1; the match to TRBD1 covers 7 bases. Per germline, CDR1 MNHEY and CDR2 SMNVEV (reference sequence). Losses at the gene ends were 4 bases for V and 0 bases for J; bases not matched to a gene: 8. The CDR3 consists of 16 residues. CDR3 coding DNA: TGTGCCAGCAGTTGGGGGACAGTTACGATGAACACTGAAGCTTTCTTT. Its protein product is CASSWGTVTMNTEAFF.

The V gene is TRBV18, the J gene TRBJ2-2; 9 bases are a match to TRBD1. This CDR3 contains 17 residues. V shed 0 bases and J 1 base; nucleotides not matched to a gene: 3. Germline V gene data show CDR1 as KGHSH and CDR2 as LQKENI. DNA of the CDR3: TGTGCCAGCTCACCACCGGGGACAGGGATGAACACCGGGGAGCTGTTTTTT. Amino acid sequence: CASSPPGTGMNTGELFF.

A word on this clone: Additional DNA sequences in this sample encode the identical CDR3. In DNA form, the CDR3 reads TGTGCCAGCTCACCATTGGGGGGGACTGAAGCTTTCTTT. It encodes CASSPLGGTEAFF. The chain couples TRBV18 to TRBJ1-1, with a possible D match to TRBD1 (5 bases). CDR3 size: 13 residues. Germline V gene sequence: CDR1 KGHSH, CDR2 LQKENI. V lost 2 bases and J lost 5, with 9 bases in between. Full variable domain (missing parts from reference TRBV18 and TRBJ1-1): NAGVMQNPRHLVRRRGQEARLRCSPMKGHSHVYWYRQLPEEGLKFMVYLQKENIIDESGMPKERFSAEFPKEGPSILRIQQVVRGDSAAYFCASSPLGGTEAFFGQGTRLTVV.

The chain combines TRBV9 with TRBJ1-4, with TRBD1 matching 9 bases. Germline V gene sequence: CDR1 SGDLS, CDR2 YYNGEE. CDR3 length: 16 residues. V lost 4 bases to trimming and J lost 7 bases; unmatched junction nucleotides: 11. The CDR3: CASSSGTGLSSEKLFF. The DNA for the CDR3 is TGTGCCAGCAGCTCCGGGACAGGGCTCTCTAGTGAAAAACTGTTTTTT.

The V gene is TRBV3-1 (or the pseudogene TRBV3-2), the J gene TRBJ2-4; the D is unclear. This CDR3 is 15 amino acids long. V lost 4 bases and J lost 9, with 19 bases in between. Per germline, CDR1 LGHDT and CDR2 YNNKEL (reference sequence). CDR3 loop: CASSPSTDLVRIQYF. Here the CDR3 DNA reads TGTGCCAGCAGCCCCTCTACTGACTTAGTGCGCATTCAGTACTTC.

The chain combines TRBV6-6 with TRBJ1-1; D perhaps matches TRBD1 (6 bases). The CDR3 runs 15 residues. From germline, CDR1 is MNHNY and CDR2 SVGAGI (reference sequence). The germline V and J ends were trimmed by 6 bases and 2 bases, with 16 bases remaining between them. CDR3 in DNA: TGTGCCAGCAGGCCGGGACAACAAATAAACACTGAAGCTTTCTTT. Translated: CASRPGQQINTEAFF.